These 8 T cell receptor beta chains came from one sample sequenced in a study of blood T cell repertoires in COVID-19. Sequencing used immunoSEQ multiplex PCR; TCRdb keeps in-frame clones, though not all of them. The profile covers 120,000 to 150,000 clones, with approximately 80% appearing a single time and around 6.8% taken by the ten largest. Material for sequencing was peripheral blood. These receptors were taken from a human donor in a cohort sampled during active COVID-19.

The chain recombines TRBV3-1 (or the pseudogene TRBV3-2) with TRBJ2-1, with D perhaps matching TRBD2 (7 bases). This CDR3 comprises 12 residues. Trimming cost V 0 bases and J 15 bases, with 12 bases left between them. Per the germline V gene, CDR1 is LGHDT and CDR2 is YNNKEL (reference sequence). The CDR3 region has the DNA TGTGCCAGCAGCCAAGATCGCCGGGGGGCGTTCTTC. Its translation: CASSQDRRGAFF.

The J gene is TRBJ2-5, the V gene TRBV6-2 or TRBV6-3; perhaps TRBD1 as D (5 bases). Germline loops: CDR1 MNHEY, CDR2 SVGEGT. The CDR3 length is 15 residues. V was cut by 2 bases and J by 2 bases, with 12 bases left in between. The CDR3 sequence: CASSYAAGRQETQYF. The DNA of the CDR3 is TGTGCCAGCAGTTACGCGGCAGGGCGGCAAGAGACCCAGTACTTC.

This sequence joins TRBV28 and TRBJ1-2, with 9 bases aligning to TRBD1. Unmatched junction bases numbered 6, after V lost 6 bases and J lost 10 bases. Germline values: CDR1 MDHEN, CDR2 SYDVKM. This CDR3 spans 12 amino acids. The chain's CDR3 is CASRRDREDYTF. CDR3 nucleotide sequence: TGTGCCAGCAGAAGGGACAGGGAGGACTACACCTTC.

The chain is built from TRBV3-1 (or the pseudogene TRBV3-2) and TRBJ1-2, with D tentatively TRBD1 (6 bases). The germline V gene has CDR1 LGHDT and CDR2 YNNKEL (reference sequence). Trimming took 0 bases from V and 8 from J, leaving 16 bases between them. The CDR3 loop spans 15 amino acids. The CDR3: CASSQDIAGANGYTF. CDR3 sequence (DNA): TGTGCCAGCAGCCAAGATATCGCAGGGGCGAACGGCTACACCTTC.

The chain couples TRBV28 to TRBJ2-2, with 10 bases aligning to TRBD2. The germline CDR1 and CDR2 sequences are MDHEN and SYDVKM. There are 16 residues in the CDR3. V shed 2 bases and J 3 bases; nucleotides not matched to a gene: 3. The chain's CDR3 is CASSLLAGVYTGELFF. DNA of the CDR3: TGTGCCAGCAGTTTACTAGCGGGGGTGTACACCGGGGAGCTGTTTTTT.

The chain joins TRBV28 to TRBJ1-2; the D is unclear. The V gene's germline CDR1 is MDHEN and CDR2 SYDVKM. Trimming removed 2 bases at V and 2 bases at J, with 6 bases between. This CDR3 spans 13 amino acids. CDR3 in amino acids: CASSLTGNYGYTF. The CDR3, as DNA: TGTGCCAGCAGTTTAACCGGGAACTATGGCTACACCTTC.

The chain is built from TRBV4-1 and TRBJ2-3; D is unresolved. Trimming stripped 0 bases from V and 8 bases from J, with 12 bases between. This CDR3 contains 14 residues. CDR1 and CDR2 from the germline V gene are MGHRA and YSYEKL. The CDR3 sequence is CASSQEGPRVTQYF. Written as DNA, the CDR3 is TGCGCCAGCAGCCAAGAAGGTCCCCGGGTTACGCAGTATTTT.

V usage is TRBV3-1 (or the pseudogene TRBV3-2) and J usage is TRBJ2-5; TRBD1 matches at 9 bases. This CDR3 contains 15 residues. V was clipped by 4 bases and J by 5 bases; unmatched bases: 8. Germline CDR1 is LGHDT and CDR2 is YNNKEL (reference sequence). The CDR3 spells CASSPGQGRGETQYF. CDR3 nucleotides: TGTGCCAGCAGCCCGGGACAGGGTCGAGGGGAGACCCAGTACTTC.